These T cell receptor beta chains were read from a single sample in a study of blood T cell repertoires in COVID-19. Clones were sequenced by immunoSEQ multiplex PCR, and TCRdb holds only the in-frame ones, with some missing. The sample lists about 220,000 clones, more than 65% seen once, with 3.6% in the top ten. Material: peripheral blood. Receptors originate from a woman of 80 years or more with acute or convalescent COVID-19. Both conserved end residues are part of each CDR3. The order of the fields is J gene, D gene, V gene, clone size, CDR3 DNA, CDR3 protein. D genes are given only for firm matches. Clone size is stated in some rows and not others, as once, few, many or a class when expanded.

>TRBJ2-3|-|TRBV27|-
TGTGCCAGCTCGGAATCGGGACAGCCCGGGGGGCAGTATTTT
CASSESGQPGGQYF
>TRBJ2-6|-|TRBV18|-
TGTGCCAGCTATCAGGGATCTGGGGCCAACGTCCTGACTTTC
CASYQGSGANVLTF
>TRBJ2-3|-|TRBV10-3|-
TGTGCCATCAGTGAAAGGGCCGGGGGCACAGATACGCAGTATTTT
CAISERAGGTDTQYF
>TRBJ2-3|TRBD2|TRBV6-1|once
TGTGCCAGCAGTGATGGGCTAGCGGGTAGCACAGATACGCAGTATTTT
CASSDGLAGSTDTQYF
>TRBJ2-7|-|TRBV5-1|-
TGCGCCAGCAGCTTAGGGGCTAGCGAGGCCTCCGAGCAGTACTTC
CASSLGASEASEQYF
>TRBJ1-1|TRBD1|TRBV12-3/TRBV12-4|few
TGTGCCAGCAGTTCAGGGGGGAACACTGAAGCTTTCTTT
CASSSGGNTEAFF
>TRBJ1-3|-|TRBV6-5|-
TGTGCCAGCAGCCCCTTGAGGGAGGGGGGAAACACCATATATTTT
CASSPLREGGNTIYF
>TRBJ2-3|TRBD2|TRBV3-1/TRBV3-2|-
TGTGCCAGCAGCCCCAGCGGGGGTGATACAGATACGCAGTATTTT
CASSPSGGDTDTQYF
>TRBJ1-1|-|TRBV16|-
TGTGCCAGCAGCCAATCGGCCCGATTGAACACTGAAGCTTTCTTT
CASSQSARLNTEAFF
>TRBJ2-4|-|TRBV18|-
TGTGCCAGCTCACCACGGGCTAGCGTGGGCAAAAACATTCAGTACTTC
CASSPRASVGKNIQYF
>TRBJ1-5|-|TRBV7-2|-
TGTGCCAGCAGCTTAACCAGCGAGGGTCCCCAGCATTTT
CASSLTSEGPQHF
>TRBJ1-6|TRBD1|TRBV3-1/TRBV3-2|-
TGTGCCAGCAGCCAGACAGGGGGGGCCCTCCACTTT
CASSQTGGALHF
>TRBJ1-5|-|TRBV7-2|-
TGTGCCAGCAGCCCGCAGAATCCGCAGCCCCAGCATTTT
CASSPQNPQPQHF
>TRBJ2-7|-|TRBV27|-
TGTGCCAGCAGTCGCAGAGAGGGTCCCTACGAGCAGTACTTC
CASSRREGPYEQYF
>TRBJ1-2|TRBD1|TRBV6-5|-
TGTGCCAGCAGGCTAACAGGGGCATTTAACTATGGCTACACCTTC
CASRLTGAFNYGYTF
>TRBJ1-5|-|TRBV3-1/TRBV3-2|-
TGTGCCAGCAGCACTCTTAGCAATCAGCCCCAGCATTTT
CASSTLSNQPQHF
>TRBJ1-1|TRBD1|TRBV11-3|once
TGTGCCAGCAGCCCGAAGCTGTACCGGGACAGGGGTACTGAAGCTTTCTTT
CASSPKLYRDRGTEAFF
>TRBJ2-2|TRBD1|TRBV19|-
TGTGCCAGTAGCGTCGTAATAATGACAGGGGACGGGGAGCTGTTTTTT
CASSVVIMTGDGELFF
>TRBJ2-3|-|TRBV6-5|-
TGTGCCAGCAGGTACAGCGGAACCACAGATACGCAGTATTTT
CASRYSGTTDTQYF
>TRBJ2-2|TRBD1|TRBV6-5|-
TGTGCCAGCTCACAGGGGGCGGGCACCGGGGAGCTGTTTTTT
CASSQGAGTGELFF
>TRBJ2-1|TRBD2|TRBV5-6|-
TGTGCCAGCAGCTTGGGGGGACTAGCGGCTTACAATGAGCAGTTCTTC
CASSLGGLAAYNEQFF
>TRBJ1-4|-|TRBV4-1|-
TGCGCCAGCAGCCAAGAAGGCGGCCGGTCTAATGAAAAACTGTTTTTT
CASSQEGGRSNEKLFF
>TRBJ1-4|-|TRBV2|-
TGTGCCAGCAGTGAAGCTGGGGGCCTTGAAAAACTGTTTTTT
CASSEAGGLEKLFF
>TRBJ1-2|-|TRBV9|-
TGTGCCAGCAGCGTTACTACACGAAACTATGGCTACACCTTC
CASSVTTRNYGYTF